Listed here is a single TCR beta chain. Per donor, at least one pre-ART and at least two post-ART PBMC samples were obtained. With survey level as its setting, the immunoSEQ assay was v3.0. Data came from immunoSEQ multiplex PCR; TCRdb stores just in-frame clones and leaves some out. The sample carries fewer than 30,000 clones, about 79% recorded once. This sample is part of a study of long-term antiretroviral therapy in people with HIV. Germline V lookup: CDR1 SGDLS, CDR2 YYNGEE. Deletions cut 0 bases from V and 6 bases from J, with 9 bases between. The CDR3 extends over 14 amino acids. Sequencing was performed on unsorted PBMCs, taken 0.7 years before starting antiretroviral therapy. V usage is TRBV9 and J usage is TRBJ2-2; D is unclear. The sequence derives from a young man with HIV. For the CDR3, the DNA is TGTGCCAGCAGCGTAGACGGGCCGCCCGGGGAGCTGTTTTTT. This sequence encodes CASSVDGPPGELFF. The variable domain in full, with the rest retrieved from reference TRBV9 and TRBJ2-2, is DSGVTQTPKHLITATGQRVTLRCSPRSGDLSVYWYQQSLDQGLQFLIQYYNGEERAKGNILERFSAQQFPDLHSELNLSSLELGDSALYFCASSVDGPPGELFFGEGSRLTVL.